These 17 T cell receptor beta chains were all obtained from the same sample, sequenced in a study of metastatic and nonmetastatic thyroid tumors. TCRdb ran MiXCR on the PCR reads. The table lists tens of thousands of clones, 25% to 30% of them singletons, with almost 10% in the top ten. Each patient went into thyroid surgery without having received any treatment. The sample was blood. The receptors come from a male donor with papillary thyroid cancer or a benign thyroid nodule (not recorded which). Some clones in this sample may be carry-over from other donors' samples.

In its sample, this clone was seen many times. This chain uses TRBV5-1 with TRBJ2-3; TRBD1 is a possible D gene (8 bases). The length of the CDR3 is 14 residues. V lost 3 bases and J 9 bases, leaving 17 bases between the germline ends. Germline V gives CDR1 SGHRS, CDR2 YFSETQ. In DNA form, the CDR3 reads TGCGCCAGCAGCTCGAACAGGGGGGGCAACACGCAGTATTTT. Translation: CASSSNRGGNTQYF.

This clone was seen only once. CDR3 nucleotides: TGTGCCTGGAGTGTACAGGGGGCATCCTTTAATCAGCCCCAGCATTTT. It is translated as CAWSVQGASFNQPQHF. The chain recombines TRBV30 with TRBJ1-5, with 9 bases lining up with TRBD1. The ends lost 0 bases at V and 4 bases at J; junction bases unmatched: 7. The V gene's germline CDR1 is GTSNPN and CDR2 SVGIG (reference sequence). The CDR3 runs 16 residues.

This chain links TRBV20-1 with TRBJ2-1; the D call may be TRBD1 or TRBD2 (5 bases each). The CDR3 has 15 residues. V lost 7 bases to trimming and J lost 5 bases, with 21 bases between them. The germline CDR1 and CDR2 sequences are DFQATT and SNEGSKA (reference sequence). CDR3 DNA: TGCAGTGATCCCCGGTTGGGGCGGGCGGACAATGAGCAGTTCTTC. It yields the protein CSDPRLGRADNEQFF.

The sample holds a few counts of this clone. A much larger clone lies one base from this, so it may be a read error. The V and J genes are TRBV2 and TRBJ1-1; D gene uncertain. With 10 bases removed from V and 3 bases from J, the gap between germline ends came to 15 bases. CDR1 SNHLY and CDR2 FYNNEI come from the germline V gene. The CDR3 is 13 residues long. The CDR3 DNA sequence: TGTGCCACAATACGGGGAGAGGACACTGAAGCTTTCTTT. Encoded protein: CATIRGEDTEAFF.

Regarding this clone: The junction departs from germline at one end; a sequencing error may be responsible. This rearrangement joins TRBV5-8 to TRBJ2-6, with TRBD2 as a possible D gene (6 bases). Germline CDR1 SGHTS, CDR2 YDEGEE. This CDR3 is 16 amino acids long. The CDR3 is CAISGLVGSGANVLTF. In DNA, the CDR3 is TGTGCCATCAGCGGGCTGGTGGGCTCTGGGGCCAACGTCCTGACTTTC.

The CDR3 protein is CASQRTSGRTYEQYF. The CDR3 bases are TGTGCCAGCCAACGGACTAGCGGGAGAACCTACGAGCAGTACTTC. This chain joins TRBV12-3 or TRBV12-4 and TRBJ2-7; 13 bases match TRBD2. V gave up 8 bases and J gave up 2 bases; unmatched junction bases: 6. This CDR3 contains 15 residues.

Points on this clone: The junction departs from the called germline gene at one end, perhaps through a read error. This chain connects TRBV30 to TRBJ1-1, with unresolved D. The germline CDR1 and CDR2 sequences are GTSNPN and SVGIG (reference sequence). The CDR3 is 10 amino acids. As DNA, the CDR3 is TGTGACTGGAAATCAGGACGAGCTTTCTTT. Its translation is CDWKSGRAFF.

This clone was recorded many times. This CDR3 is CASSPDSTNTEAFF. CDR3 nucleotide sequence: TGCGCCAGCAGCCCGGACAGTACGAACACTGAAGCTTTCTTT. V is TRBV5-1 and J is TRBJ1-1, with a tentative D call TRBD1 (6 bases). The V end lost 4 bases, the J end lost 1 base, and 11 bases lay between the germline ends. The CDR3 runs to 14 residues. From germline, CDR1 is SGHRS and CDR2 YFSETQ.

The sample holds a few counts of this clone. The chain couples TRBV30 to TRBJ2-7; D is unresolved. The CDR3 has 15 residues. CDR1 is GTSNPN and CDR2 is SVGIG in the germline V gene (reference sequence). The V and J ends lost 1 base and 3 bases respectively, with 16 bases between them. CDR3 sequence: CAWSEAVYGNYEQYF. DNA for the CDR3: TGTGCCTGGAGTGAGGCCGTATATGGGAACTACGAGCAGTACTTC.

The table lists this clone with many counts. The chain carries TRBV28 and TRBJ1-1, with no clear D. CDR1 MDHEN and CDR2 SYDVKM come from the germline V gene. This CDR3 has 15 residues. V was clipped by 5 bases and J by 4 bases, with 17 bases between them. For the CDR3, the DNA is TGTGCCAGCAGTCGTGACACCAGTGAGAGCACTGAAGCTTTCTTT. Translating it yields CASSRDTSESTEAFF.

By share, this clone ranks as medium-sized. CDR3 loop: CASSSGQGTYEQYF. The DNA for the CDR3 is TGCGCCAGCAGCTCGGGACAGGGGACCTACGAGCAGTACTTC. The chain is built from TRBV5-1 and TRBJ2-7; 10 positions agree with TRBD1. Trimming at V came to 3 bases and at J to 2 bases, leaving 2 bases not matched to a gene. The CDR3 has 14 amino acids. The V gene's germline CDR1 is SGHRS and CDR2 YFSETQ.

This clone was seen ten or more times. The CDR3 region has the DNA TGTGCCAGCAGCCAAGTCGGCCTGGTGATCGGGGAGCTGTTTTTT. This gives the protein CASSQVGLVIGELFF. V and J are TRBV14 and TRBJ2-2, with no clear D. The CDR3 is 15 amino acids. Trimming removed 1 base at V and 7 bases at J, with 13 bases between. Germline V CDR1 and CDR2: SGHDN, FVKESK.

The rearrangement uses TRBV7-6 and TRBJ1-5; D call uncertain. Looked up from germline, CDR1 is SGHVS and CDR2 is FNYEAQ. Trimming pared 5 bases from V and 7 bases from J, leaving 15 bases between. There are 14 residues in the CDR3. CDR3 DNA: TGTGCCAGCAGCCTCGACCCCCGGGTACAGCCCCAGCATTTT. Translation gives CASSLDPRVQPQHF.

In DNA form, the CDR3 reads TGTGCCAGCAGTTACCGTCCCCCCGGGACTTCTAGCTCCTACGAGCAGTACTTC. Its protein product is CASSYRPPGTSSSYEQYF. The chain has TRBV6-2 or TRBV6-3 and TRBJ2-7; TRBD2 might be the D (6 bases). Trimming removed 2 bases from V and 0 bases from J, with 20 bases in between. CDR3 length equals 18 residues. The V gene's germline CDR1 is MNHEY and CDR2 SVGEGT.

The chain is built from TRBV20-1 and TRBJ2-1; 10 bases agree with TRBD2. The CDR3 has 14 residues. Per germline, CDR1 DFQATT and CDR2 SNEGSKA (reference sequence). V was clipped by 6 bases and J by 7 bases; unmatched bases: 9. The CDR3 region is CSAPAGGPRNEQFF. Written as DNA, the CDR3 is TGCAGTGCACCAGCGGGAGGGCCAAGGAATGAGCAGTTCTTC.

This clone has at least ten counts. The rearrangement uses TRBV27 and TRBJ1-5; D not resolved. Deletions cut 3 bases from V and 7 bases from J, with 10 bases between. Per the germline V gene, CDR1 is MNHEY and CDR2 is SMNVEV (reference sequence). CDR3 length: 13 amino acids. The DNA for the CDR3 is TGTGCCAGCAGTTTGGCAGGCGGACAGCCCCAGCATTTT. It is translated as CASSLAGGQPQHF.

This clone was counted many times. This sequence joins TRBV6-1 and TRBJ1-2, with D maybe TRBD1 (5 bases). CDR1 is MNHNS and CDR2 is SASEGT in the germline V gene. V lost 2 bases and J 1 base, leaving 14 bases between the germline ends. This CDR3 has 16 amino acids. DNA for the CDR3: TGTGCCAGCAGTGAATTGGACGGCGGGGGTAACTATGGCTACACCTTC. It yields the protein CASSELDGGGNYGYTF.